Listed here are 24 T cell receptor beta chains from one sample, sequenced in a study of ipilimumab plus nivolumab after autologous stem cell transplantation. TCRdb's table, derived via immunoSEQ multiplex PCR, lists solely in-frame clones and lacks some. There are some 87,000 clones in the sample; 83% occur only once, and around 2% lies in the top ten. This specimen consisted of PBMCs, obtained in a trial of ipilimumab plus nivolumab as post-transplant consolidation. The source is a male donor with diffuse large B-cell lymphoma.

This clone was detected a few times. V gene TRBV5-5 combines with J gene TRBJ2-1; D remains ambiguous. V was cut by 3 bases and J by 8 bases, with 9 bases left in between. CDR1 SGHKS and CDR2 YYEKEE come from the germline V gene (reference sequence). This CDR3 region has 12 residues. CDR3: CASSSMGHEQFF. CDR3 in DNA: TGTGCCAGCAGCTCCATGGGCCATGAGCAGTTCTTC.

Points on this clone: Different DNA sequences within this sample yield the same CDR3. The chain employs TRBV5-4 and TRBJ2-2, with 9 bases aligning to TRBD1. Looked up from germline, CDR1 is SGHNT and CDR2 is YYREEE (reference sequence). The CDR3 sequence is 15 residues long. V shed 5 bases and J 8 bases; nucleotides not matched to a gene: 10. The CDR3 spells CASRRGTGSLGELFF. The CDR3 coding sequence is TGTGCCAGCAGGCGAGGGACAGGGTCTCTAGGGGAGCTGTTTTTT.

The sample holds one count of this clone. This chain uses TRBV5-4 with TRBJ2-1; D gene uncertain. This CDR3 is 14 amino acids long. V was shortened by 1 base and J by 6 bases, with 11 bases between the two germline ends. The V gene's germline CDR1 is SGHNT and CDR2 YYREEE (reference sequence). The DNA of the CDR3 is TGTGCCAGCAGCTTGTCCGCCACGGGCAATGAGCAGTTCTTC. Translation: CASSLSATGNEQFF.

This clone was counted once. The chain has TRBV28 and TRBJ1-6; D possibly corresponds to TRBD1 (5 bases). Germline CDR1 and CDR2: MDHEN and SYDVKM. Trimming stripped 10 bases from V and 6 bases from J, with 19 bases between. The CDR3 length is 15 residues. The CDR3 region is CATTPAGRTNSPLHF. CDR3 bases: TGTGCCACAACCCCGGCGGGACGGACTAATTCACCCCTCCACTTT.

The chain joins TRBV30 to TRBJ1-4, with D possibly TRBD1 on 6 matching bases. V lost 2 bases and J 8 bases, leaving 24 bases between the germline ends. The CDR3 totals 17 residues. Germline CDR1 is GTSNPN and CDR2 is SVGIG (reference sequence). The CDR3 here is CAWSFGEQAKGGEKLFF. In DNA, the CDR3 is TGTGCCTGGAGTTTTGGAGAACAGGCAAAGGGGGGAGAAAAACTGTTTTTT.

The genes are TRBV27 and TRBJ2-7, with a weak D call TRBD2 (6 bases). Germline assignment: CDR1 MNHEY and CDR2 SMNVEV (reference sequence). V was pared by 5 bases and J by 1 base, with 21 bases between. CDR3 length equals 17 residues. The CDR3 DNA reads as TGTGCCAGCAGTCCCTACGGTCCAGGCGGGGAGTCCTACGAGCAGTACTTC. Its protein is CASSPYGPGGESYEQYF.

The J gene is TRBJ1-5, the V gene TRBV2; a weak D match, TRBD1 (6 bases). Germline loops: CDR1 SNHLY, CDR2 FYNNEI. The CDR3 is 15 residues long. V was trimmed by 6 bases and J by 0 bases, leaving 12 bases between them. In DNA, the CDR3 is TGTGCCAGCAGCCGGAGGGGGTATAGCAATCAGCCCCAGCATTTT. Translation: CASSRRGYSNQPQHF. Together with reference TRBV2 and TRBJ1-5, the CDR3 gives the full variable domain: EPEVTQTPSHQVTQMGQEVILRCVPISNHLYFYWYRQILGQKVEFLVSFYNNEISEKSEIFDDQFSVERPDGSNFTLKIRSTKLEDSAMYFCASSRRGYSNQPQHFGDGTRLSIL.

This rearrangement joins TRBV28 to TRBJ1-2; D is ambiguous. The V gene lost 3 bases and the J gene lost 5 bases, with 13 bases spanning the gap. This CDR3 comprises 14 residues. Germline CDR1 is MDHEN and CDR2 is SYDVKM. The CDR3 DNA reads as TGTGCCAGCAGTTTTCGGGGATTGTGGTATGGCTACACCTTC. Translation: CASSFRGLWYGYTF.

This chain connects TRBV23-1 to TRBJ1-5, with no clear D. TRBV23-1 is reported as an ORF; its role is uncertain. Trimming cost V 0 bases and J 3 bases, with 12 bases left between them. CDR3 length: 16 amino acids. In DNA, the CDR3 is TGCGCCAGCAGTCAATCTAGGACGGCTAACAATCAGCCCCAGCATTTT. Its translation is CASSQSRTANNQPQHF.

This clone came up once. J is TRBJ1-2 and V is TRBV7-3; 7 bases fit TRBD1. Trimming cost V 2 bases and J 3 bases; bases outside gene matches: 6. The CDR3 sequence is 15 residues long. Per the germline V gene, CDR1 is SGHTA and CDR2 is FQGTGA. CDR3 nucleotides: TGTGCCAGCAGCTTAGAGTACAGGGGATACTATGGCTACACCTTC. It encodes CASSLEYRGYYGYTF.

V is TRBV11-2 and J is TRBJ1-4; D might be TRBD1 (5 bases). Germline assignment: CDR1 SGHAT and CDR2 FQNNGV. V shed 1 base and J shed 5 bases, with 11 bases lying between them. The CDR3 covers 15 residues. CDR3 nucleotide sequence: TGTGCCAGCAGCTTAGTCCGGGGCAGAAATGAAAAACTGTTTTTT. Translation: CASSLVRGRNEKLFF.

As to this clone: In the same sample, other DNA sequences code for this CDR3. The J gene is TRBJ1-6, the V gene TRBV6-5, with D uncertain. There are 12 residues in the CDR3. V dropped 2 bases and J dropped 7 bases, with 3 bases sitting between them. Germline V lookup: CDR1 MNHEY, CDR2 SVGAGI. CDR3 sequence (DNA): TGTGCCAGCAGTTACGTAAATTCACCCCTCCACTTT. This sequence encodes CASSYVNSPLHF.

The chain carries TRBV19 and TRBJ2-3, with 8 bases matching TRBD2. The length of the CDR3 is 17 residues. Per germline, CDR1 LNHDA and CDR2 SQIVND (reference sequence). Trimming at V came to 1 base and at J to 0 bases, leaving 6 bases not matched to a gene. CDR3 DNA sequence: TGTGCCAGTAGTATAGTTTTAGCGGGGCCTAGCACAGATACGCAGTATTTT. Its protein is CASSIVLAGPSTDTQYF.

This chain links TRBV12-5 with TRBJ1-4, with 10 bases matching TRBD1. V lost 1 base to trimming and J lost 6 bases; unmatched junction nucleotides: 2. Germline V lookup: CDR1 LGHNT, CDR2 FRNRAP. The CDR3 extends over 15 amino acids. The CDR3 reads CASGLGQGADEKLFF. The CDR3 nucleotides read TGTGCTAGTGGTTTGGGACAGGGGGCTGATGAAAAACTGTTTTTT.

The chain links TRBV2 to TRBJ2-1; TRBD2 is a possible D gene (6 bases). The CDR3 totals 13 residues. V was shortened by 8 bases and J by 4 bases, with 12 bases between the two germline ends. Germline CDR1 is SNHLY and CDR2 is FYNNEI. CDR3 in DNA: TGTGCCAGCGCGGGGAGGTCTTACAATGAGCAGTTCTTC. Its translation is CASAGRSYNEQFF.

The rearrangement uses TRBV6-5 and TRBJ2-5, with D uncertain. Trimming removed 5 bases at V and 0 bases at J, with 10 bases between. In germline, CDR1 is MNHEY, CDR2 SVGAGI. This CDR3 is 14 amino acids long. This chain's CDR3 is CASSLRTHQETQYF. The CDR3 nucleotides read TGTGCCAGCAGTCTCAGGACCCACCAAGAGACCCAGTACTTC.

The rearrangement uses TRBV7-3 and TRBJ1-2, with a weak D call TRBD1 (6 bases). Trimming removed 5 bases at V and 1 base at J, with 11 bases between. Germline CDR1 and CDR2: SGHTA and FQGTGA. This CDR3 has 14 residues. The DNA of the CDR3 is TGTGCCAGCAGCCAAATCAGGGGTAACTATGGCTACACCTTC. This sequence encodes CASSQIRGNYGYTF. The full variable domain, in which reference TRBV7-3 and TRBJ1-2 provide the parts outside the CDR3, is GAGVSQTPSNKVTEKGKYVELRCDPISGHTALYWYRQSLGQGPEFLIYFQGTGAADDSGLPNDRFFAVRPEGSVSTLKIQRTERGDSAVYLCASSQIRGNYGYTFGSGTRLTVV.

V is TRBV7-2 and J is TRBJ2-7, with 9 bases lining up with TRBD1. V shed 3 bases, J shed 5 bases, and the junction held 8 bases outside the gene matches. The CDR3 is 15 residues long. Germline V gives CDR1 SGHTA, CDR2 FQGNSA. This CDR3 reads CASSLWTGESHEQYF. The CDR3 DNA is TGTGCCAGCAGCTTGTGGACAGGGGAGTCACACGAGCAGTACTTC.

The DNA for the CDR3 is TGTGCCATCAGTGAGGGGCAGGGAGATCTAAATTACGAGCAGTACTTC. As protein: CAISEGQGDLNYEQYF. The chain combines TRBV10-3 with TRBJ2-7; D could derive from TRBD1 or TRBD2 (5 bases each). The V and J ends lost 2 bases and 4 bases respectively, with 18 bases between them. Germline lookup yields CDR1 ENHRY and CDR2 SYGVKD. The CDR3 consists of 16 residues.

The J gene is TRBJ2-3, the V gene TRBV9; D gene ambiguous. V lost 3 bases to trimming and J lost 0 bases, with 14 bases between them. Per germline, CDR1 SGDLS and CDR2 YYNGEE. This CDR3 spans 16 amino acids. The CDR3 here is CASSEKPALSTDTQYF. The DNA for the CDR3 is TGTGCCAGCAGCGAGAAGCCCGCTTTGAGCACAGATACGCAGTATTTT. Supplemented by reference TRBV9 and TRBJ2-3, the full variable domain reads DSGVTQTPKHLITATGQRVTLRCSPRSGDLSVYWYQQSLDQGLQFLIQYYNGEERAKGNILERFSAQQFPDLHSELNLSSLELGDSALYFCASSEKPALSTDTQYFGPGTRLTVL.

The chain has TRBV20-1 and TRBJ2-3; D ambiguous. Trimming left V 6 bases short and J 4 bases short, with 8 bases between. The CDR3 runs 11 residues. Germline V gene lookup returns CDR1 DFQATT and CDR2 SNEGSKA (reference sequence). CDR3 bases: TGCAGTGCCGACCTGGCAGATACGCAGTATTTT. It yields the protein CSADLADTQYF.

The rearrangement links TRBV5-1 to TRBJ1-1; 12 bases are shared with TRBD1. Losses at the gene ends were 4 bases for V and 6 bases for J; bases not matched to a gene: 7. From germline, CDR1 is SGHRS and CDR2 YFSETQ. This CDR3 spans 15 amino acids. CDR3 DNA sequence: TGCGCCAGCAGCATCGGCGGGACAGGGGGCTCTGAAGCTTTCTTT. Protein product: CASSIGGTGGSEAFF. The full variable domain, with the rest looked up from reference TRBV5-1 and TRBJ1-1, is KAGVTQTPRYLIKTRGQQVTLSCSPISGHRSVSWYQQTPGQGLQFLFEYFSETQRNKGNFPGRFSGRQFSNSRSEMNVSTLELGDSALYLCASSIGGTGGSEAFFGQGTRLTVV.

The rearrangement links TRBV16 to TRBJ1-1; D perhaps matches TRBD1 (5 bases). Per germline, CDR1 KGHSY and CDR2 FQNENV. The CDR3 length is 15 residues. V lost 4 bases and J 8 bases, leaving 20 bases between the germline ends. The CDR3 DNA is TGTGCCAGCAGCCCTCCGCGGGCAGGGCCGGGGGAAGCTTTCTTT. Amino acids: CASSPPRAGPGEAFF.

This rearrangement joins TRBV7-2 to TRBJ2-7; no clear D. The V end lost 2 bases, the J end lost 2 bases, and 7 bases lay between the germline ends. The germline gives CDR1 SGHTA, CDR2 FQGNSA. The CDR3 has 13 residues. CDR3 loop: CASSLSRTYEQYF. CDR3 DNA: TGTGCCAGCAGCTTATCCAGAACCTACGAGCAGTACTTC.